This is a list of T cell receptor beta chains from one sample in a study of shared clonotypes between healthy human individuals. Method: immunoSEQ multiplex PCR; TCRdb's copy keeps in-frame clones and lacks some. Of about 320,000 clones in the sample, over 75% were seen once. Sequences were obtained from memory CD8+ T cells sorted from blood. Receptors were obtained from a man in his late teens or twenties in good health. Both conserved end residues are part of each CDR3. D genes are given only for firm matches. Size tells how often a clone was seen (once, few, many) or the class of an expanded clone, and some rows leave it out.

.	TRBV6-5	.	TRBJ1-3	TGTGCCAGCAGTTACACGGGGGGAGGCTCTGGAAACACCATATATTTT	CASSYTGGGSGNTIYF
TRBD2	TRBV6-5	.	TRBJ2-7	TGTGCCAGCAGTTACTCGAGCGGGGTACGGGACTACGAGCAGTACTTC	CASSYSSGVRDYEQYF
.	TRBV6-5	.	TRBJ2-5	TGTGCCACAGAAAGGGCCGGGGGAGAGACCCAGTACTTC	CATERAGGETQYF
TRBD1	TRBV11-2	.	TRBJ2-7	TGTGCCAGCAGCTTAGAACAGGGGACCCACGAGCAGTACTTC	CASSLEQGTHEQYF
.	TRBV9	.	TRBJ1-3	TGTGCCAGCAGCGTAGCCCCCGCCCCGGGCTACACCATATATTTT	CASSVAPAPGYTIYF
TRBD2	TRBV9	once	TRBJ2-7	TGTGCCAGCAGCGTGGGACTAGCGGAAGCCTACGAGCAGTACTTC	CASSVGLAEAYEQYF
.	TRBV30	.	TRBJ1-5	TGTGCCTGGGGACGTTATAGCAATCAGCCCCAGCATTTT	CAWGRYSNQPQHF
.	TRBV28	.	TRBJ2-1	TGTGCCAGCAGTTTCCGGCCAGCCTACAATGAGCAGTTCTTC	CASSFRPAYNEQFF
TRBD1	TRBV7-8	.	TRBJ1-2	TGTGCCAGCAGCTTAGCCCAGACAGGGAGGCTATATGACTACACCTTC	CASSLAQTGRLYDYTF
TRBD2	TRBV4-1	.	TRBJ2-7	TGCGCCAGCAGCCATCTGACTAGCGGTCGCCGGGAGCAGTACTTC	CASSHLTSGRREQYF
TRBD1	TRBV19	.	TRBJ1-2	TGTGCCAGTAGTACGAGGACAGGGGACTATGGCTACACCTTC	CASSTRTGDYGYTF
.	TRBV19	once	TRBJ1-6	TGTGCCAGTAGTCCCCAGGGAGTTAATTCACCCCTCCACTTT	CASSPQGVNSPLHF
TRBD2	TRBV14	.	TRBJ2-1	TGTGCCAGCAGCCAAGTTACTAGCGGGAGTAATGAGCAGTTCTTC	CASSQVTSGSNEQFF
.	TRBV5-6	.	TRBJ2-1	TGTGCCAGCAGCTGGACTCTCAATGAGCAGTTCTTC	CASSWTLNEQFF
.	TRBV2	.	TRBJ2-1	TGTGCCAGCAGTGACTGGCAGGGGACGGACAATGAGCAGTTCTTC	CASSDWQGTDNEQFF
.	TRBV9	.	TRBJ2-5	TGTGCCAGCAGCGCATCCGGGACACCTGCGGGGGAGACCCAGTACTTC	CASSASGTPAGETQYF
.	TRBV5-6	.	TRBJ2-7	TGTGCCAGCAGCCTCAGGGAGTTGGACGAGCAGTACTTC	CASSLRELDEQYF
.	TRBV28	.	TRBJ2-1	TGTGCCAGCAGTTTAAGGAGGTCCTTAACCTACAATGAGCAGTTCTTC	CASSLRRSLTYNEQFF
TRBD1	TRBV7-9	once	TRBJ2-3	TGTGCCAGCAGGGACAGGGTGAGCACAGATACGCAGTATTTT	CASRDRVSTDTQYF
TRBD1	TRBV5-1	.	TRBJ2-7	TGCGCCAGCAGCGAGTGGACAGGGGCCTACGAGCAGTACTTC	CASSEWTGAYEQYF
TRBD2	TRBV27	once	TRBJ2-1	TGTGCCAGCAGTTTATCCCCTAGCGGGAGGTACAATGAGCAGTTCTTC	CASSLSPSGRYNEQFF
TRBD1	TRBV19	.	TRBJ2-7	TGTGCCAGTAGTCCAGCGACAGGGCTGGGTTACGAGCAGTACTTC	CASSPATGLGYEQYF
.	TRBV6-5	.	TRBJ1-2	TGTGCCAGCAGTCTGGACTATGGCTACACCTTC	CASSLDYGYTF
TRBD1	TRBV19	.	TRBJ2-2	TGTGCCAGTAGTAGCGAACCTGACAGGGGATTTGACACCGGGGAGCTGTTTTTT	CASSSEPDRGFDTGELFF
.	TRBV5-6	.	TRBJ2-7	TGTGCCAGCAGCTTGATTCCGGACAGCTCCTACGAGCAGTACTTC	CASSLIPDSSYEQYF
TRBD1	TRBV4-1	.	TRBJ1-4	TGCGCCAGCAGCCAAGGTTTTCAGGGGGCGAACGAAAAACTGTTTTTT	CASSQGFQGANEKLFF
.	TRBV7-7	.	TRBJ2-5	TGTGCTAGCAGCTTAGCGTGGGGACCCGGGGAGACCCAGTACTTC	CASSLAWGPGETQYF
.	TRBV20-1	.	TRBJ1-2	TGCAGTGCTCCGGGTGGCTACACCTTC	CSAPGGYTF
.	TRBV5-1	medium-sized	TRBJ2-2	TGCGCCAGCAGCTTGGAATGGGGTCAGGGGTTTGACGGGGAGCTGTTTTTT	CASSLEWGQGFDGELFF
.	TRBV30	.	TRBJ1-1	TGTGCCTGGAGTGTACTCGTGGGGAACACTGAAGCTTTCTTT	CAWSVLVGNTEAFF
.	TRBV5-1	.	TRBJ1-2	TGCGCCAGCAGCTTGACCTCTAGGATGGACTATGGCTACACCTTC	CASSLTSRMDYGYTF
.	TRBV4-3	.	TRBJ2-5	TGCGCCAGCAGCCAAGAGGGAAGGGAGATAGACCAAGAGACCCAGTACTTC	CASSQEGREIDQETQYF
.	TRBV6-5	.	TRBJ2-1	TGTGCCAGCAGTTACGGGACTTCCTACAATGAGCAGTTCTTC	CASSYGTSYNEQFF
.	TRBV27	.	TRBJ2-2	TGTGCCAGCAGTTCTTATACCTCCGACGGGGAGCTGTTTTTT	CASSSYTSDGELFF